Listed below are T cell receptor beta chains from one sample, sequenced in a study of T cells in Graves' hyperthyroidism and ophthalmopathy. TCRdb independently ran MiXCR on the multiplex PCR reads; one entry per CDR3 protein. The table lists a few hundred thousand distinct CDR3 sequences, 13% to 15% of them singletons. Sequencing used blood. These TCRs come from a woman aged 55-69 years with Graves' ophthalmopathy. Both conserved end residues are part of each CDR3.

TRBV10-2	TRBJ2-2	CASSREVGTGELFF
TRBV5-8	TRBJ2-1	CASSLVGGKKNEQFF
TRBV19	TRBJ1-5	CASSILETSNQPQHF
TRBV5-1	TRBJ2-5	CASSFAGQGSGETQYF
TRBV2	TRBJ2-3	CASSVSYSGSDTQYF
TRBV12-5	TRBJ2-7	CASGTRTGPDEQYF
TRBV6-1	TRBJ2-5	CASSLGRADETQYF
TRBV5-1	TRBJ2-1	CASSSTGGGVSEQFF
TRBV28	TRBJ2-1	CASSLTGTTILEQFF
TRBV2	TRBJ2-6	CASTAGQESGANVLTF
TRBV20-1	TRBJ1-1	CRHGTLNTEAFF
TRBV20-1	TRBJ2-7	CSARVGVPYEQYF
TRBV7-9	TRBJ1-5	CASTLGNQPQHF
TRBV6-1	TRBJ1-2	CASSSPGEGYYGYTF
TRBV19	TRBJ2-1	CASSIGQGIGNEQFF
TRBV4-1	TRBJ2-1	CASSQSGLAGYNEQFF
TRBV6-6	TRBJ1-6	CASSYGRQGVNSPLHF
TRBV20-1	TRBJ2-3	CSAKSGHSTDTQYF
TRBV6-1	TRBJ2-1	CASSHWSEVNEQFF
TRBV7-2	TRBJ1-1	CASRSTAVVAGAFF
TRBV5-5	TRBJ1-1	CASAHGGGRAEAFF
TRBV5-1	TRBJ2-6	CASSPTTGGGSGANVLTF
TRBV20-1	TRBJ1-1	CSARSQGIAEAFF
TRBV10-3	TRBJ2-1	CATTPTGTSGPSYNEQFF
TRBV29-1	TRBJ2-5	CSVGGLAGGEETQYF
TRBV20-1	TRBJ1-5	CSATGYSNQPQHF
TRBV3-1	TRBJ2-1	CASSYRAGNEQFF
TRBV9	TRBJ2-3	CASSVGHTDTQYF
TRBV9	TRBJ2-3	CASSRNDWSDTQYF
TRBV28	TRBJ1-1	CASSLYEGAGTEAFF
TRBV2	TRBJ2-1	CASRGVRGGNEQFF
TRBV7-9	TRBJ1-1	CASSFSPRDRGAEAFF
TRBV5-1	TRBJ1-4	CASSPAGGDEKLFF
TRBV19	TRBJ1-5	CASRDWVDQPQHF
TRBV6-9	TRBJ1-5	CASSYRVPGNQPQHF
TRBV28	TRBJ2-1	CASKAGGLNEQFF
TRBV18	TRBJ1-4	CASSPLPFGQGHEKLFF
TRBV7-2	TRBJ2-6	CASSPMTGAGANVLTF
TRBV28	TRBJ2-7	CASRSGEDYPSYEQYF
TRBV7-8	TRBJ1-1	CASTTAPAAFF